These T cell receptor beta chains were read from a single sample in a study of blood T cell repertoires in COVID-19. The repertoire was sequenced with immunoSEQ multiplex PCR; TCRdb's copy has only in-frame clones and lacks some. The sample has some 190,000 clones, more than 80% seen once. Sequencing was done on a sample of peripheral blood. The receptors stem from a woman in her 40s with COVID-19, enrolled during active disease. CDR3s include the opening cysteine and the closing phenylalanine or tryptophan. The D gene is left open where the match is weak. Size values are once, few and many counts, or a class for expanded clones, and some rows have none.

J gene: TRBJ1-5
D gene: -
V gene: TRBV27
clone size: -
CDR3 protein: CASSPQGPEEPQHF
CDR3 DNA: TGTGCCAGCAGCCCTCAGGGCCCCGAGGAGCCCCAGCATTTT

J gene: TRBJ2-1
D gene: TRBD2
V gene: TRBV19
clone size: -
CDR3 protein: CASSTRTSGGNEQFF
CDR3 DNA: TGTGCCAGTAGTACCCGGACTAGCGGGGGGAATGAGCAGTTCTTC

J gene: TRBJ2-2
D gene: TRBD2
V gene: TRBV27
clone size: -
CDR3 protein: CASSGRSQTSGLIGELFF
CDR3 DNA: TGTGCCAGCAGTGGCCGATCACAGACTAGCGGCCTTATCGGGGAGCTGTTTTTT

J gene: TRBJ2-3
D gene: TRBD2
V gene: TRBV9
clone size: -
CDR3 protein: CASSVGLAGTDTQYF
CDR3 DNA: TGTGCCAGCAGCGTAGGACTAGCGGGCACAGATACGCAGTATTTT

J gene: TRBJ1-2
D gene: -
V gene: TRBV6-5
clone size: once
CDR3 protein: CAVRVIYGYTF
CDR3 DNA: TGTGCCGTCAGGGTTATCTATGGCTACACCTTC

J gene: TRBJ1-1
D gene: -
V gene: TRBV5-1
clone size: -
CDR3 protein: CASSRGEVNTEAFF
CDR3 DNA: TGCGCCAGCAGCCGAGGTGAGGTGAACACTGAAGCTTTCTTT

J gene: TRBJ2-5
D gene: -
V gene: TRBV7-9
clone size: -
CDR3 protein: CASSLGRNGETQYF
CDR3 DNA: TGTGCCAGCAGCTTGGGGCGAAACGGGGAGACCCAGTACTTC

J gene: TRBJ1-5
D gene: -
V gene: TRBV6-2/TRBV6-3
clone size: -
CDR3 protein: CASSYAGNHQPQHF
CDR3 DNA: TGTGCCAGCAGTTACGCAGGGAACCATCAGCCCCAGCATTTT

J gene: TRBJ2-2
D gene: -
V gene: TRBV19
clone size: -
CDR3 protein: CASRTRALAATRGDTGELFF
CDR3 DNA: TGTGCCAGTAGGACCCGAGCCTTAGCGGCCACGCGTGGAGACACCGGGGAGCTGTTTTTT

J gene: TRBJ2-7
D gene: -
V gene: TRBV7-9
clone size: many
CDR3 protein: CASSGGQRPIYEQYF
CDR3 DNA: TGTGCCAGCAGCGGTGGACAGCGACCGATCTACGAGCAGTACTTC

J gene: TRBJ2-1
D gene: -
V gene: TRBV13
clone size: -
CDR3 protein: CASSWSNEQFF
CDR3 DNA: TGTGCCAGCAGCTGGAGCAATGAGCAGTTCTTC

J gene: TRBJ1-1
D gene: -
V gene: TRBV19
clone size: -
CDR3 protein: CASSPEGGTEAFF
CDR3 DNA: TGTGCCAGTAGTCCCGAGGGTGGCACTGAAGCTTTCTTT

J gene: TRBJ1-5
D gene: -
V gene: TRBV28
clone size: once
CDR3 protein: CASSPLGGGNQPQHF
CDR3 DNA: TGTGCCAGCAGTCCCCTCGGGGGGGGGAATCAGCCCCAGCATTTT

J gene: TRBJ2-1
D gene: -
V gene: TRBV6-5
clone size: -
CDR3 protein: CAISGDPSYNEQFF
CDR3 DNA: TGTGCCATCTCGGGGGACCCCTCCTACAATGAGCAGTTCTTC

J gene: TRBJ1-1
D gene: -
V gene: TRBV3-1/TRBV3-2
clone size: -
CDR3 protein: CASSDGNRAGAEAFF
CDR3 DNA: TGTGCCAGCAGCGACGGGAACAGGGCGGGCGCTGAAGCTTTCTTT

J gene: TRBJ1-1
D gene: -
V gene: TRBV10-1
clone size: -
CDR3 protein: CASGNGTFAFF
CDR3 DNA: TGCGCCAGCGGGAATGGGACTTTCGCTTTCTTT

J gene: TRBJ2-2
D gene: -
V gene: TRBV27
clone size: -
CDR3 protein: CASSSLYGGNTGELFF
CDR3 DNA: TGTGCCAGCAGTTCTCTATACGGGGGGAACACCGGGGAGCTGTTTTTT

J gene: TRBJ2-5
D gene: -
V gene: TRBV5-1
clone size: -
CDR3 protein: CASSPARTGIETQYF
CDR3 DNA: TGCGCCAGCAGCCCCGCCAGAACAGGGATTGAGACCCAGTACTTC

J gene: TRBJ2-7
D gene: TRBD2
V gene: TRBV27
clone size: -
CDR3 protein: CASSLGGSSYEQYF
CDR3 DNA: TGTGCCAGCAGTTTAGGCGGGAGTTCCTACGAGCAGTACTTC

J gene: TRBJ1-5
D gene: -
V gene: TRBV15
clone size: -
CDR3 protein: CATSRALSYSNQPQHF
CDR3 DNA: TGTGCCACCAGCAGAGCTTTGAGTTATAGCAATCAGCCCCAGCATTTT

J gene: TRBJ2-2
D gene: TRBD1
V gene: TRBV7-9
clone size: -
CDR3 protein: CASSFTGGRWSNTGELFF
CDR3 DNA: TGTGCCAGCAGCTTTACAGGGGGCAGATGGTCGAACACCGGGGAGCTGTTTTTT

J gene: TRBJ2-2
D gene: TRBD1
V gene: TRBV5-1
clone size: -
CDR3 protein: CASSWDRLNTGELFF
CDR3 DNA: TGCGCCAGCAGCTGGGACAGACTAAACACCGGGGAGCTGTTTTTT

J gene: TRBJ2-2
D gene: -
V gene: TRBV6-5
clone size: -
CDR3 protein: CASSSARTENTGELFF
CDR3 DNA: TGTGCCAGCAGTTCCGCCCGGACAGAGAACACCGGGGAGCTGTTTTTT

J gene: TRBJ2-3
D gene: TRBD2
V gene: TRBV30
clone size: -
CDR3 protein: CAWSVRGGFTDTQYF
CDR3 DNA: TGTGCCTGGAGTGTACGGGGGGGGTTCACAGATACGCAGTATTTT

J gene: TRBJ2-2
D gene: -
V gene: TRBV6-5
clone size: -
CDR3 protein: CASIRNRVTGELFF
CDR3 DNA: TGTGCCAGCATCCGAAACCGAGTCACCGGGGAGCTGTTTTTT

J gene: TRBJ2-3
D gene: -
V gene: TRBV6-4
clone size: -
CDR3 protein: CASSDRSSDTQYF
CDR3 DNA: TGTGCCAGCAGTGACCGGAGTTCAGATACGCAGTATTTT

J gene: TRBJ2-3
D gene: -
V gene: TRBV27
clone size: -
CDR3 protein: CASSSVPPIGTDTQYF
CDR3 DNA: TGTGCCAGCAGCTCTGTGCCCCCCATAGGCACAGATACGCAGTATTTT

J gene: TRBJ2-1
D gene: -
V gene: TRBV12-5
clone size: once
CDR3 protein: CASGLDRVLPGEINEQFF
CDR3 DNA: TGTGCTAGTGGTTTGGATCGGGTCCTGCCGGGGGAGATCAATGAGCAGTTCTTC

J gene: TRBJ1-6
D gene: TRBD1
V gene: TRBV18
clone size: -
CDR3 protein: CASSPGTGGNSPLHF
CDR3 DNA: TGTGCCAGCTCACCGGGGACAGGCGGTAATTCACCCCTCCACTTT

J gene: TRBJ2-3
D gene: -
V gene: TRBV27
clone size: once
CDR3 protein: CASSLRGFDTQYF
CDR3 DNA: TGTGCCAGCAGTTTAAGAGGGTTCGATACGCAGTATTTT

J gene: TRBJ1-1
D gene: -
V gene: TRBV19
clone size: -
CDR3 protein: CASSIPNSWSTEAFF
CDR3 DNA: TGTGCCAGTAGTATACCCAATTCGTGGAGCACTGAAGCTTTCTTT

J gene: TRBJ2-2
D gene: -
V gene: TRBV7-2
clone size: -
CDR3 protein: CASSVILNTGELFF
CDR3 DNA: TGTGCCAGCAGCGTTATCCTGAACACCGGGGAGCTGTTTTTT

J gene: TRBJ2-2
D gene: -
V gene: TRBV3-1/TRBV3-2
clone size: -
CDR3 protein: CASSYLVRSTGELFF
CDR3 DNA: TGTGCCAGCAGTTATTTAGTTCGGTCTACCGGGGAGCTGTTTTTT